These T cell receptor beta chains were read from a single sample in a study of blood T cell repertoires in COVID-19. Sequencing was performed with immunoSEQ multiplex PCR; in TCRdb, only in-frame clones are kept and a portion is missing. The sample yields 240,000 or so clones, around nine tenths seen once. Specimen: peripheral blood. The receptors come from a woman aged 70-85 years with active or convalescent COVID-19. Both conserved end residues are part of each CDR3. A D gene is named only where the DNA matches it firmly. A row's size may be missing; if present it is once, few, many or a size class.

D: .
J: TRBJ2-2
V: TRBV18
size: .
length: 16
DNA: TGTGCCAGCTCACAACTTTGGACAGCTTACACCGGGGAGCTGTTTTTT
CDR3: CASSQLWTAYTGELFF

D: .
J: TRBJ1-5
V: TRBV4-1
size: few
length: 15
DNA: TGCGCCAGCAGCCAAAATTTGGGGCGAGGCCAGCCCCAGCATTTT
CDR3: CASSQNLGRGQPQHF

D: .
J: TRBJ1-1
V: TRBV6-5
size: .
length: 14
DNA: TGTGCCAGCAGGGTTACTCCTCGGGGCACTGAAGCTTTCTTT
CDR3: CASRVTPRGTEAFF

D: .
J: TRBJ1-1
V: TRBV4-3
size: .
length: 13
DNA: TGCGCCAGCAGCTCGCGGCTGTCCACTGAAGCTTTCTTT
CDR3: CASSSRLSTEAFF

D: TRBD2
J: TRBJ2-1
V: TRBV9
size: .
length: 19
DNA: TGTGCCAGCAGCGTAACCGCGAGCGGGGGCCTTAGCTCCTACAATGAGCAGTTCTTC
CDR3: CASSVTASGGLSSYNEQFF

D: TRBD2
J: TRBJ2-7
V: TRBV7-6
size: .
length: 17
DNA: TGTGCCAGCAGCTTGCTCCAGGGAGGGAGGAGTAGGAACGAGCAGTACTTC
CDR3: CASSLLQGGRSRNEQYF

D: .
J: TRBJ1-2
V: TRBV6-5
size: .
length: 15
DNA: TGTGCCAGCGGGGGGTTTGGTGGGATTGACTATGGCTACACCTTC
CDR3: CASGGFGGIDYGYTF

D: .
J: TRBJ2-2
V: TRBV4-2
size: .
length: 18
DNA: TGTGCCAGCAGCAAGGGAGGGGGGGCCCCAACGAACACCGGGGAGCTGTTTTTT
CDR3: CASSKGGGAPTNTGELFF

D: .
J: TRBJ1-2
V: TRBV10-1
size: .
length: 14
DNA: TGCGCCAGCAGTGAGTCGGGCACTCCCGATGGCTACACCTTC
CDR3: CASSESGTPDGYTF

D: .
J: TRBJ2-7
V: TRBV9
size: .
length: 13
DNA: TGTGCCAGCAGCCTCGGGGAGGGGGAAAAGCAGTACTTC
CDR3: CASSLGEGEKQYF

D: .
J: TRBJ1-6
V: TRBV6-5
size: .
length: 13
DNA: TGTGCCAGCAAAGGGGCCAGCAATTCACCCCTCCACTTT
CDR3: CASKGASNSPLHF

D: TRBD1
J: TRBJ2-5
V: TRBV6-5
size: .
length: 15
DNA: TGTGCCAGCCTAAAGGGAGCACAGGGGGAGGAGACCCAGTACTTC
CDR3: CASLKGAQGEETQYF